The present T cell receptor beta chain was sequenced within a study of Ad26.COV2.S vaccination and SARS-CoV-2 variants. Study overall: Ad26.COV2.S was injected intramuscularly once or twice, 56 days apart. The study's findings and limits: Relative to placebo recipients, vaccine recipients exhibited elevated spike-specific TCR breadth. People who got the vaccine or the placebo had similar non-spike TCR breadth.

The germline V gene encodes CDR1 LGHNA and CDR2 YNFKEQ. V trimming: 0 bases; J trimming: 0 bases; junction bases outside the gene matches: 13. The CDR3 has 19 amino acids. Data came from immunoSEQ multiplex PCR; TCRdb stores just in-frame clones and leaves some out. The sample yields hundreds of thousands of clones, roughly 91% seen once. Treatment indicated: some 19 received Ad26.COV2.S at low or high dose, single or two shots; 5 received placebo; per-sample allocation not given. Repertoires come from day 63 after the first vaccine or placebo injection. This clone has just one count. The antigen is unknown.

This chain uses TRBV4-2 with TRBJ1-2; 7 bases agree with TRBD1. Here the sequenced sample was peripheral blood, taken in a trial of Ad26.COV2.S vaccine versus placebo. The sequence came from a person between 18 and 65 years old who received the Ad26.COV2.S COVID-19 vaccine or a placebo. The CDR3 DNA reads TGTGCCAGCAGCCAAGATCCCCTTTCGGAGGGGGCAGCTAACTATGGCTACACCTTC. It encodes CASSQDPLSEGAANYGYTF.